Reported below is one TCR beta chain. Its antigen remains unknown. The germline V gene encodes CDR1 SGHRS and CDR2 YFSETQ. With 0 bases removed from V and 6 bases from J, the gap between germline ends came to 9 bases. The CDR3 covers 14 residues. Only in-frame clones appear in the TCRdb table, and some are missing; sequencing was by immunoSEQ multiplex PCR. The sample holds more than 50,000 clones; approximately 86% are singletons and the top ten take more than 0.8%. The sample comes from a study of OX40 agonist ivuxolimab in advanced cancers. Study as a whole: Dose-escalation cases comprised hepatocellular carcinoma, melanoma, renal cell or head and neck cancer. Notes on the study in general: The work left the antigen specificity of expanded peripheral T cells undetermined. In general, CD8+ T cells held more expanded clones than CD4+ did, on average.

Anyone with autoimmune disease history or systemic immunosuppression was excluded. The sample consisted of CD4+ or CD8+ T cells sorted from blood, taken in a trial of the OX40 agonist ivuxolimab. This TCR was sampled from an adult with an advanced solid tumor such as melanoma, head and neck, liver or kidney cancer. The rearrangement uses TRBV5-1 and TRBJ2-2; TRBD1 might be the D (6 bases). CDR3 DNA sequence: TGCGCCAGCAGCTTGGTGGGGGCCGCCGGGGAGCTGTTTTTT. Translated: CASSLVGAAGELFF.